This passage covers 4 T cell receptor beta chains from one sample sequenced in a study of PD-L1 blockade in urothelial cancer. Time point specified: pretreatment peripheral blood. The table came from immunoSEQ multiplex PCR; TCRdb's copy has only in-frame clones and leaves some out. The table lists tens of thousands of clones, 81% of them singletons. Sequenced here: PBMCs, sampled around atezolizumab (anti-PD-L1) treatment. The origin of the receptors is a man aged 65 to 79 with urothelial cancer.

The sample holds many counts of this clone. Other DNA sequences in the sample encode the same CDR3. The J gene is TRBJ2-7, the V gene TRBV5-4; the D gene is possibly TRBD2 (5 bases). The CDR3 consists of 12 residues. The germline gives CDR1 SGHNT, CDR2 YYREEE (reference sequence). V gave up 0 bases and J gave up 7 bases, with 8 bases separating them. This chain's CDR3 is CASSLDSGEQYF. In DNA form, the CDR3 reads TGTGCCAGCAGCTTGGACTCGGGGGAGCAGTACTTC. Drawing the rest from reference TRBV5-4 and TRBJ2-7, the complete variable domain is ETGVTQSPTHLIKTRGQQVTLRCSSQSGHNTVSWYQQALGQGPQFIFQYYREEENGRGNFPPRFSGLQFPNYSSELNVNALELDDSALYLCASSLDSGEQYFGPGTRLTVT.

The gene calls are TRBV6-5 and TRBJ2-3, with TRBD1 identical over 8 bases. V trimming: 5 bases; J trimming: 2 bases; junction bases outside the gene matches: 6. CDR1 MNHEY and CDR2 SVGAGI come from the germline V gene. This CDR3 spans 15 amino acids. CDR3 DNA: TGTGCCAGCAGTGTAGGGACAGGCCCCACAGATACGCAGTATTTT. It is translated as CASSVGTGPTDTQYF.

The chain is built from TRBV2 and TRBJ2-7; TRBD1 is a possible D gene (6 bases). Germline-derived CDR1 and CDR2 are SNHLY and FYNNEI. Deletions cut 7 bases from V and 1 base from J, with 8 bases between. The CDR3 runs 12 residues. The CDR3 DNA sequence: TGTGCCAGCAATGGACAGTCCTACGAGCAGTACTTC. This codes for CASNGQSYEQYF.

The chain combines TRBV28 with TRBJ2-1; 10 nucleotides match TRBD2. Germline CDR1 is MDHEN and CDR2 is SYDVKM. This CDR3 region has 17 residues. Germline trimming cut 4 bases from V and 8 bases from J; bases unmatched to any gene: 14. Written as DNA, the CDR3 is TGTGCCAGCAGTTCACTAAGCGGGAGGGGTCCAGGCGATGAGCAGTTCTTC. Its translation is CASSSLSGRGPGDEQFF.